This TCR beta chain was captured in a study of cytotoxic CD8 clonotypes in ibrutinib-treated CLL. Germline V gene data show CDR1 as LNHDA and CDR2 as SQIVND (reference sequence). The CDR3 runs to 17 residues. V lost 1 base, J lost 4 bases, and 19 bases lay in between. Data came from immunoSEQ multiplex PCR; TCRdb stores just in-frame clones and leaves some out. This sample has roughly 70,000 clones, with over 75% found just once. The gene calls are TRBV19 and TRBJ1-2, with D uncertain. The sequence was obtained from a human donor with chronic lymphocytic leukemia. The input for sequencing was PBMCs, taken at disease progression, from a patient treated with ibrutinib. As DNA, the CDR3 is TGTGCCAGTAGTATAGTTGGGGAAATTCCCCTCGGCTATGGCTACACCTTC. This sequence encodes CASSIVGEIPLGYGYTF.